This T cell receptor (beta chain) is from a study of Ad26.COV2.S vaccination and SARS-CoV-2 variants (dated by TCRdb to about 2021). Notes on the research overall: Vaccine-arm donors came from COV1001, a multicentre, randomized, double-blind, placebo-controlled phase I-IIa trial of Ad26.COV2.S in healthy adults. Ad26.COV2.S was administered intramuscularly at 5 x 10^10 or 1 x 10^11 viral particles, either as a single shot or as two shots given 56 days apart. TCRbeta repertoire sequencing served as the tool for gauging how specific and how broad the SARS-CoV-2-reactive T cell receptors were following Ad26.COV2.S vaccination. A total of 32 samples were included in the TCR-sequenced set, comprising around 20 Ad26.COV2.S vaccine recipients, 5 placebo recipients and 8 SARS-CoV-2 convalescent individuals. Participants in the trial were split at random into five groups of five each, receiving low-dose or high-dose Ad26.COV2.S once or twice, or else placebo on both occasions. Blinding of investigators to trial group allocation was maintained during experiments and outcome assessment. Beyond this particular receptor, the publication reports: Comparing responses between vaccine doses or regimens was not something the study was powered to do. Non-spike TCR breadth was comparable between vaccine and placebo recipients, consistent with the vaccine containing only spike. Higher spike-specific TCR breadth was observed in Ad26.COV2.S recipients than in placebo recipients (P = 0.0014). Substantial breadth of spike-specific CD8+ and CD4+ T cell responses was reported after vaccination. The authors noted that the TCR breadth and depth analyses may have underestimated total T cell responses.

About this clone itself: Its target antigen remains unknown. No much larger clonotype is one base removed from it; base qualities were not supplied.

The CDR3 contains 15 residues, cysteine and valine counted. Only the CDR3 DNA is retained, 45 bases long and in frame from the first base. Trimming removed 1 base from V and 5 bases from J, leaving 14 bases between the germline ends. CDR1 and CDR2 were assigned from the germline V gene as KGHDR and SFDVKD. The immunoSEQ Assay was the method used to sequence TCRbeta CDR3 regions. After extraction, genomic DNA underwent amplification by bias-controlled multiplex PCR, followed by high-throughput sequencing. From the authors' description of their analysis: Collapsing and filtering of sequences were performed to quantify the absolute abundance of each unique TCRbeta CDR3 region. T cell fraction was estimated by normalizing TCRbeta template counts to usable DNA, with usable DNA measured through amplification of reference genes found in all nucleated cells. Repertoire TCRs were annotated as SARS-CoV-2-specific by exact matching of V gene, CDR3 amino acid sequence and J gene to a known reactive TCR set. The reference SARS-CoV-2 TCR set came from MIRA and was filtered for enrichment in COVID-19-positive ImmuneCODE repertoires, removing public or cross-reactive TCRs. Using the MIRA antigens, annotated TCRs were further analysed by specific ORF or by position within an ORF. Breadth was defined as the number of annotated unique rearrangements divided by the total number of unique productive rearrangements, and depth was defined as the summed frequency of the annotated unique rearrangements. Two-sided Wilcoxon rank-sum tests were used to compare TCR breadth between groups. TCRdb limited this immuneACCESS table to in-frame rearrangements with V and J called. A share of clones is missing; checked studies link under half to unresolved V genes, and the rest is unexplained. Clone size and V and J calls were adopted from that table, with D and trimming inferred from the DNA. This sample lists approximately 250,000 clones; around 90% were detected once. The ten biggest clones cover roughly 3% of the sample.

Reading the label with the study, this specimen's treatment or condition is: roughly 18 received Ad26.COV2.S at low or high dose, single or two shots; several received placebo; per-sample allocation not given. Repertoires of vaccine and placebo recipients were sequenced from samples taken on day 63 after the first injection. In Cohort 1b, roughly 25 adults aged 18-55 years were enrolled at a single site in Boston, USA, between 29 July and 7 August 2020. Ad26.COV2.S consisted of a replication-incompetent adenovirus type 26 vector by which a prefusion-stabilized SARS-CoV-2 spike protein from the original Wuhan strain was expressed.

The sample was peripheral blood, taken in a trial of Ad26.COV2.S vaccine versus placebo. Recombination joined TRBV24-1 with TRBJ2-7; possibly the D gene is TRBD1, per 6 matching bases. The receptor comes from a person between 18 and 65 years old who received the Ad26.COV2.S COVID-19 vaccine or a placebo. Read as DNA, the sequence is TGTGCCACCAGTGATTTCGGCAGGGGATACAACGAGCAGTACGTC. The encoded protein is CATSDFGRGYNEQYV.